This T cell receptor (beta chain) is from a study of T cell repertoires and HLA-DP antigens. Study summary: Sorted CD137+CD4+ samples averaged roughly 200 ng DNA; pre-culture CD4+ samples, about 1,200 ng. Study results and caveats: Clones undetected before culture averaged 36.3% against one allele and 50.6% against the other.

For this clone: The antigen remains undetermined.

For pre-culture CD4+ samples, the target was a few hundred thousand T cell genomes. The assay was immunoSEQ multiplex PCR, and TCRdb's table has in-frame clones only and misses some. The data show 85,000 to 90,000 clones, about 89% seen once. This CDR3 spans 17 amino acids. The sequenced sample consisted of CD4+ T cells from PBMCs. The TCR originated in a man aged 45 to 65 in good health and CMV-seronegative. The chain recombines TRBV21-1 with TRBJ2-7; the table gives TRBD1 as D, unverified against the DNA. TRBV21-1 is designated a pseudogene. In DNA form, the CDR3 reads TGTGCCAGCAGCGCGGGCAGCAGGGGGCTCCCCCACTACGAGCAGTACTTC. Its translation is CASSAGSRGLPHYEQYF.